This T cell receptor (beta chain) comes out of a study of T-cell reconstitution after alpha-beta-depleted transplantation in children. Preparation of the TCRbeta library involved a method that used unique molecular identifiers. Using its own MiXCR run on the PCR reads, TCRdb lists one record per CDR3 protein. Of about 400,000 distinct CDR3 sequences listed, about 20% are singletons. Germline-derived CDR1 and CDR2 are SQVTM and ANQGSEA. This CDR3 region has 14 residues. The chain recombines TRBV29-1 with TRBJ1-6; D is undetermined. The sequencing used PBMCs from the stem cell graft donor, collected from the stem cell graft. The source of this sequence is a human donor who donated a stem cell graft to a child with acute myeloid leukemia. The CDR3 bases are TGCACCGCCCCCCCGGGGTTAGGGAATTCACCCCTCCACTTT. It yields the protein CTAPPGLGNSPLHF.